The 14 T cell receptor beta chains below all came from one sample that was sequenced in a study of blood T cell repertoires in COVID-19 (dated by TCRdb to the early 2020s). Libraries came from the immunoSEQ multiplex PCR assay. The clones in this table, taken by TCRdb from immuneACCESS, are in-frame only. Not every clone is retained; where verified, under half of the shortfall comes from an unresolved V gene, and the cause of the rest is unknown. The sample profile shows more than 80,000 clones; about 86% of them were found once. About 1.7% of the sample lies in the top ten. Material for sequencing was peripheral blood. These receptors originate from a man older than 75 with acute or convalescent COVID-19.

V usage is TRBV4-3 and J usage is TRBJ2-7; 7 bases are shared with TRBD1. CDR3 length equals 16 residues. The V gene end was trimmed by 0 bases and the J gene end by 1 base; junction bases not matched to a gene: 6. Per the germline V gene, CDR1 is LGHNA and CDR2 is YSLEER. The CDR3 sequence is CASSQDWGTDSYEQYF. Written as DNA, the CDR3 is TGCGCCAGCAGCCAAGATTGGGGGACAGATTCCTACGAGCAGTACTTC.

V usage is TRBV4-2 and J usage is TRBJ2-7; 7 bases agree with TRBD2. The CDR3 consists of 16 residues. V lost 0 bases, J lost 2 bases, and 7 bases stayed unmatched. Germline-derived CDR1 and CDR2 are LGHNA and YNFKEQ. For the CDR3, the DNA is TGTGCCAGCAGCCAAGATCTCGGGGGGATAGCCTACGAGCAGTACTTC. Protein sequence: CASSQDLGGIAYEQYF.

A word on this clone: Germline is not matched at one junction end, which may reflect a read error. V gene TRBV28 combines with J gene TRBJ2-1, with TRBD1 matching over 8 bases. CDR1 and CDR2 (germline): MDHEN, SYDVKM. This CDR3 is 17 amino acids long. Here the CDR3 DNA reads TGTGCCAGCAGCAAACGCAGACAGGGGCTTTCCTCCAATGAGCAGTTCTTC. Translation: CASSKRRQGLSSNEQFF. Full variable domain (remainder filled in from reference TRBV28 and TRBJ2-1): DVKVTQSSRYLVKRTGEKVFLECVQDMDHENMFWYRQDPGLGLRLIYFSYDVKMKEKGDIPEGYSVSREKKERFSLILESASTNQTSMYLCASSKRRQGLSSNEQFFGPGTRLTVL.

This rearrangement joins TRBV19 to TRBJ2-3; TRBD2 agrees at 10 bases. Per the germline V gene, CDR1 is LNHDA and CDR2 is SQIVND (reference sequence). The CDR3 is 16 amino acids. J lost 3 bases, V lost 3 bases, and 6 bases had no gene match. CDR3 sequence: CASSMSSGSQTDTQYF. The DNA of the CDR3 is TGTGCCAGTAGTATGTCTAGCGGGAGTCAGACAGATACGCAGTATTTT.

The rearrangement uses TRBV28 and TRBJ1-2, with TRBD1 matching over 8 bases. The germline CDR1 and CDR2 sequences are MDHEN and SYDVKM. CDR3 length equals 15 residues. V was clipped by 7 bases and J by 2 bases; unmatched bases: 9. For the CDR3, the DNA is TGTGCCAGCAACAAACAGGGGGGGGCAAACTATGGCTACACCTTC. The encoded protein is CASNKQGGANYGYTF.

The table lists this clone with a count of one. The chain has TRBV29-1 and TRBJ1-2, with 11 positions matching TRBD1. V lost 7 bases and J lost 4; bases outside the gene matches: 17. The CDR3 runs 17 residues. Germline V gives CDR1 SQVTM, CDR2 ANQGSEA. CDR3 in DNA: TGCAGCGCTATAAGCCCAAGGACAGGGGGCGGGCCCTATGGCTACACCTTC. It yields the protein CSAISPRTGGGPYGYTF.

The chain joins TRBV2 to TRBJ1-1, with unresolved D. The CDR3 runs 16 residues. Germline assignment: CDR1 SNHLY and CDR2 FYNNEI. V gave up 6 bases and J gave up 7 bases, with 24 bases separating them. The CDR3 DNA reads as TGTGCCAGCAGCCGGGATAAGGTTGCTATAGGGAATGAAGCTTTCTTT. Translating it yields CASSRDKVAIGNEAFF.

The chain has TRBV27 and TRBJ2-7; 13 nucleotides align to TRBD2. In germline, CDR1 is MNHEY, CDR2 SMNVEV (reference sequence). The CDR3 covers 16 residues. Germline trimming cut 5 bases from V and 0 bases from J; bases unmatched to any gene: 4. The CDR3 protein is CASSPRTSGSSYEQYF. As DNA, the CDR3 is TGTGCCAGCAGTCCCCGGACTAGCGGGAGCTCCTACGAGCAGTACTTC.

The chain links TRBV20-1 to TRBJ2-1; the D gene is possibly TRBD2 (5 bases). The CDR3 has 14 residues. Germline values: CDR1 DFQATT, CDR2 SNEGSKA (reference sequence). V lost 3 bases to trimming and J lost 6 bases, with 15 bases between them. Written as DNA, the CDR3 is TGCAGTGCTAGTCGGCTAGCAAGAGGCAATGAGCAGTTCTTC. Protein sequence: CSASRLARGNEQFF.

V is TRBV6-1 and J is TRBJ1-1; D may be TRBD1 (5 bases). Germline CDR1 is MNHNS and CDR2 is SASEGT. The CDR3 covers 14 residues. Trimming shortened V by 2 bases and J by 6 bases, and 13 bases separated the two germline ends. CDR3 loop: CASSELGGSAEAFF. Here the CDR3 DNA reads TGTGCCAGCAGTGAATTGGGGGGGTCTGCTGAAGCTTTCTTT.

The chain recombines TRBV10-3 with TRBJ1-2, with TRBD1 matching over 9 bases. With 10 bases clipped from V and 4 bases from J, the junction kept 7 bases outside the gene matches. The germline gives CDR1 ENHRY, CDR2 SYGVKD. This CDR3 is 13 amino acids long. The CDR3: CATAGQGRYGYTF. The CDR3 bases are TGTGCCACAGCGGGACAGGGTCGCTATGGCTACACCTTC.

The chain couples TRBV11-2 to TRBJ1-2, with D perhaps TRBD1 (6 bases). V lost 2 bases and J lost 4, with 8 bases in between. CDR1 is SGHAT and CDR2 is FQNNGV in the germline V gene. CDR3 length: 13 amino acids. The CDR3 here is CASSLPGAYGYTF. CDR3 in DNA: TGTGCCAGCAGCTTACCAGGGGCCTATGGCTACACCTTC. The full variable domain, rest sourced from reference TRBV11-2 and TRBJ1-2, is EAGVAQSPRYKIIEKRQSVAFWCNPISGHATLYWYQQILGQGPKLLIQFQNNGVVDDSQLPKDRFSAERLKGVDSTLKIQPAKLEDSAVYLCASSLPGAYGYTFGSGTRLTVV.

This clone was observed once. The gene calls are TRBV5-4 and TRBJ2-4; tentatively, D is TRBD2 (5 bases). V lost 1 base and J lost 0, with 8 bases in between. This CDR3 is built from 15 residues. In germline, CDR1 is SGHNT, CDR2 YYREEE (reference sequence). CDR3: CASSLNGLAKNIQYF. CDR3 DNA sequence: TGTGCCAGCAGCTTGAATGGACTAGCCAAAAACATTCAGTACTTC.

CDR3: CATTNATGTNYGYTF. In DNA, the CDR3 is TGTGCCACCACTAACGCGACAGGGACTAACTATGGCTACACCTTC. The gene calls are TRBV27 and TRBJ1-2, with 7 bases aligning to TRBD1. Trimming at V came to 10 bases and at J to 0 bases, leaving 11 bases not matched to a gene. This CDR3 contains 15 residues. CDR1 is MNHEY, CDR2 SMNVEV, per germline (reference sequence).